This TCR beta chain was documented in a study of blood T cell repertoires in COVID-19. Study at large: Italy, Spain and the United States were the sources of the convalescent and acute COVID-19 samples. Sources were T cells, B-cell-depleted T cells, or PBMCs; the material itself was cDNA or gDNA.

J was trimmed by 4 bases and V by 4 bases; bases with no gene match: 9. The CDR3 is 15 amino acids. Per germline, CDR1 SNHLY and CDR2 FYNNEI. Original processing methods: For nucleated cells, counts were estimated from reference gene primer amplification. Profiling relied on immunoSEQ multiplex PCR, and the TCRdb table lists in-frame clones only, not all of them. V and J calls and clone size are given by that table; D and trimming were obtained from the DNA. The table includes approximately 260,000 clones, 86% detected once. The specimen was peripheral blood. This receptor was obtained from a man between 18 and 29 years old with active or convalescent COVID-19. The chain carries TRBV2 and TRBJ2-5; 7 nucleotides agree with TRBD2. Here the CDR3 reads CASSARIAGPETQYF. DNA of the CDR3: TGTGCCAGCAGTGCCCGTATAGCGGGTCCAGAGACCCAGTACTTC.